A single sample gave rise to the 32 T cell receptor beta chains below, sequenced in a study of cytomegalovirus exposure and HLA in healthy donors. In the PCR, 60 Vbeta and 13 Jbeta primers were used. Data came from immunoSEQ multiplex PCR; TCRdb stores just in-frame clones and leaves some out. Among 180,000 or so clones listed, 70% to 85% were seen once. Sequencing was carried out using PBMCs. These receptors all come from a boy younger than 10 in good health and CMV-seronegative.

V gene TRBV2 combines with J gene TRBJ1-6, with TRBD1 identical over 9 bases. The CDR3 runs 14 residues. Germline CDR1 is SNHLY and CDR2 is FYNNEI. V trimming: 8 bases; J trimming: 7 bases; junction bases outside the gene matches: 6. The CDR3 loop is CASSTGTGNSPLHF. CDR3 nucleotides: TGTGCCAGCTCTACCGGGACAGGGAATTCACCCCTCCACTTT.

The chain combines TRBV7-9 with TRBJ1-1, with unresolved D. Trimming left V 3 bases short and J 1 base short, with 9 bases between. Looked up from germline, CDR1 is SEHNR and CDR2 is FQNEAQ (reference sequence). This CDR3 contains 14 residues. The CDR3, as DNA: TGTGCCAGCAGCTTCGGACTGGAGAACACTGAAGCTTTCTTT. Amino acids: CASSFGLENTEAFF.

The CDR3 protein is CASSQWSAKNGELFF. CDR3 in DNA: TGTGCCAGCAGCCAATGGAGTGCGAAAAACGGGGAGCTGTTTTTT. This sequence joins TRBV16 and TRBJ2-2; D is undetermined. The CDR3 consists of 15 residues. V was shortened by 1 base and J by 7 bases, with 13 bases between the two germline ends. Germline values: CDR1 KGHSY, CDR2 FQNENV. The variable domain in full, with the rest retrieved from reference TRBV16 and TRBJ2-2, is GEEVAQTPKHLVRGEGQKAKLYCAPIKGHSYVFWYQQVLKNEFKFLISFQNENVFDETGMPKERFSAKCLPNSPCSLEIQATKLEDSAVYFCASSQWSAKNGELFFGEGSRLTVL.

The chain has TRBV29-1 and TRBJ1-2; 8 bases map to TRBD1. V trimming: 6 bases; J trimming: 8 bases; junction bases outside the gene matches: 5. The CDR3 is 11 residues long. Per germline, CDR1 SQVTM and CDR2 ANQGSEA. In DNA form, the CDR3 reads TGCAGCGTCCTGACAGGGGAAGGCTACACCTTC. It is translated as CSVLTGEGYTF. Using reference TRBV29-1 and TRBJ1-2 for the parts outside the CDR3, the full variable domain is SAVISQKPSRDICQRGTSLTIQCQVDSQVTMMFWYRQQPGQSLTLIATANQGSEATYESGFVIDKFPISRPNLTFSTLTVSNMSPEDSSIYLCSVLTGEGYTFGSGTRLTVV.

J is TRBJ2-3 and V is TRBV18; TRBD1 matches at 9 bases. The CDR3 contains 15 residues. V was pared by 1 base and J by 2 bases, with 1 base of the junction left unmatched. The germline V gene encodes CDR1 KGHSH and CDR2 LQKENI. CDR3 protein: CASSPHRGPTDTQYF. In DNA form, the CDR3 reads TGTGCCAGCTCACCACACAGGGGGCCCACAGATACGCAGTATTTT.

V is TRBV15 and J is TRBJ1-4; D uncertain. Germline V gene lookup returns CDR1 LNHNV and CDR2 YYDKDF (reference sequence). Trimming took 1 base from V and 0 from J, leaving 3 bases between them. This CDR3 is 14 amino acids long. The DNA for the CDR3 is TGTGCCACCAGCAGAGTAACAACTAATGAAAAACTGTTTTTT. Its translation: CATSRVTTNEKLFF.

The chain has TRBV7-6 and TRBJ1-1, with 8 bases aligning to TRBD1. Losses at the gene ends were 5 bases for V and 11 bases for J; bases not matched to a gene: 13. The CDR3 extends over 14 amino acids. Germline lookup yields CDR1 SGHVS and CDR2 FNYEAQ. The CDR3 sequence is CASSPPTGASGAFF. The CDR3 nucleotides read TGTGCCAGCAGCCCTCCGACAGGGGCTAGTGGGGCTTTCTTT.

The chain has TRBV18 and TRBJ1-2, with a tentative D call TRBD1 (6 bases). The CDR3 loop spans 16 amino acids. V gave up 6 bases and J gave up 8 bases, with 25 bases separating them. Looked up from germline, CDR1 is KGHSH and CDR2 is LQKENI. The CDR3 bases are TGTGCCAGCTCCCCGCAACCTAAAGACAGGATTGGCGGCTACACCTTC. This codes for CASSPQPKDRIGGYTF.

This clone was recorded a few times. V is TRBV5-1 and J is TRBJ2-1; possible D gene TRBD2, 5 bases. The germline V gene encodes CDR1 SGHRS and CDR2 YFSETQ. The CDR3 extends over 14 amino acids. V was shortened by 0 bases and J by 8 bases, with 12 bases between the two germline ends. The CDR3 here is CASSLETTSHEQFF. In DNA, the CDR3 is TGCGCCAGCAGCTTGGAGACTACTTCCCATGAGCAGTTCTTC.

In the case of this clone: This CDR3 is also generated by other DNA sequences in the sample. The chain combines TRBV5-1 with TRBJ2-2, with 8 bases that match TRBD2. V lost 2 bases and J lost 6; bases outside the gene matches: 6. This CDR3 contains 15 residues. The germline gives CDR1 SGHRS, CDR2 YFSETQ. CDR3 sequence reads: CASSFGGGYAGELFF. DNA for the CDR3: TGCGCCAGCAGCTTTGGCGGGGGGTACGCCGGGGAGCTGTTTTTT.

The rearrangement uses TRBV2 and TRBJ2-3; D perhaps matches TRBD1 (5 bases). The CDR3 has 14 amino acids. Per the germline V gene, CDR1 is SNHLY and CDR2 is FYNNEI. Trimming cost V 6 bases and J 0 bases, with 10 bases left between them. The CDR3 sequence: CASSPGSSTDTQYF. CDR3 nucleotide sequence: TGTGCCAGCAGCCCAGGGTCGAGCACAGATACGCAGTATTTT.

V gene TRBV5-6 combines with J gene TRBJ1-2, with 7 bases matching TRBD1. This CDR3 contains 14 residues. The germline CDR1 and CDR2 sequences are SGHDT and YYEEEE. V gave up 0 bases and J gave up 5 bases; unmatched junction bases: 4. CDR3 residues: CASSLGDSRYGYTF. The CDR3 nucleotides read TGTGCCAGCAGCTTGGGGGACAGCAGATATGGCTACACCTTC.

The chain is built from TRBV19 and TRBJ1-1; no clear D gene. Trimming removed 3 bases from V and 1 base from J, with 6 bases in between. Germline CDR1 is LNHDA and CDR2 is SQIVND (reference sequence). CDR3 size: 13 residues. CDR3 sequence (DNA): TGTGCCAGTAGTATGAGGGAGAACACTGAAGCTTTCTTT. The encoded protein is CASSMRENTEAFF.

The chain links TRBV9 to TRBJ2-1; TRBD1 might be the D (7 bases). This CDR3 is built from 17 residues. Trimming removed 4 bases from V and 3 bases from J, with 20 bases in between. Germline CDR1 and CDR2: SGDLS and YYNGEE. For the CDR3, the DNA is TGTGCCAGCAGCCCCTACAGGGGTCCCGGGGGCTACAATGAGCAGTTCTTC. Its protein is CASSPYRGPGGYNEQFF.

This rearrangement joins TRBV7-6 to TRBJ2-7, with 12 bases that match TRBD1. Trimming cost V 5 bases and J 5 bases; bases outside gene matches: 4. Germline V gene lookup returns CDR1 SGHVS and CDR2 FNYEAQ. The CDR3 has 14 residues. In DNA, the CDR3 is TGTGCCAGCAGCCCCGGGACAGGGGGCGACGAGCAGTACTTC. Amino acid sequence: CASSPGTGGDEQYF.

J is TRBJ1-1 and V is TRBV5-6, with D perhaps TRBD1 (5 bases). CDR3 size: 14 residues. The V and J ends lost 6 bases and 1 base respectively, with 13 bases between them. The V gene's germline CDR1 is SGHDT and CDR2 YYEEEE. For the CDR3, the DNA is TGTGCCAGCATGGGGGGGAGCGGGAACACTGAAGCTTTCTTT. Residues: CASMGGSGNTEAFF.

The rearrangement uses TRBV2 and TRBJ2-3; 10 bases agree with TRBD1. The CDR3 spans 16 residues. The J segment lost 5 bases and the V segment lost 5 bases, leaving 10 bases of the junction unmatched. In germline, CDR1 is SNHLY, CDR2 FYNNEI. The CDR3 is CASSRAGTGVGDTQYF. CDR3 nucleotide sequence: TGTGCCAGCAGTCGCGCCGGGACAGGGGTTGGAGATACGCAGTATTTT. Full variable domain (rest looked up from reference TRBV2 and TRBJ2-3): EPEVTQTPSHQVTQMGQEVILRCVPISNHLYFYWYRQILGQKVEFLVSFYNNEISEKSEIFDDQFSVERPDGSNFTLKIRSTKLEDSAMYFCASSRAGTGVGDTQYFGPGTRLTVL.

This clone turned up a few times. The chain couples TRBV4-3 to TRBJ2-7; TRBD1 aligns across 7 bases. Germline CDR1 is LGHNA and CDR2 is YSLEER. V gave up 3 bases and J gave up 4 bases; unmatched junction bases: 6. The length of the CDR3 is 14 residues. CDR3 bases: TGCGCCAGCAGCCAGAGACAGGGCCCATACGAGCAGTACTTC. Translated, it gives CASSQRQGPYEQYF.

J is TRBJ1-2 and V is TRBV20-1; the D gene is possibly TRBD1 (5 bases). CDR3 size: 11 residues. The V end lost 5 bases, the J end lost 5 bases, and 9 bases lay between the germline ends. Per the germline V gene, CDR1 is DFQATT and CDR2 is SNEGSKA (reference sequence). The CDR3 here is CSASTVYGYTF. The CDR3 coding sequence is TGCAGTGCTTCGACAGTTTATGGCTACACCTTC.

The chain has TRBV5-1 and TRBJ1-1; D is perhaps TRBD1 (6 bases). V lost 1 base and J lost 3, with 16 bases in between. Germline V gives CDR1 SGHRS, CDR2 YFSETQ. This CDR3 spans 16 amino acids. In DNA form, the CDR3 reads TGCGCCAGCAGCTTGTCCCGGACAGCGAGGGACACTGAAGCTTTCTTT. Protein product: CASSLSRTARDTEAFF.

The V and J genes are TRBV15 and TRBJ2-3; the D is unclear. The CDR3 length is 16 residues. V was pared by 4 bases and J by 0 bases, with 14 bases between. CDR1 and CDR2 (germline): LNHNV, YYDKDF (reference sequence). CDR3 sequence: CATSTTSTTSTDTQYF. CDR3 coding DNA: TGTGCCACCAGCACAACCTCAACGACTAGCACAGATACGCAGTATTTT.

In nucleotides, the CDR3 is TGTGCCAGCAGCCTAGGACAGGGGGCGCTGAATGGCTACACCTTC. Protein sequence: CASSLGQGALNGYTF. The chain is built from TRBV9 and TRBJ1-2, with TRBD1 identical over 11 bases. From germline, CDR1 is SGDLS and CDR2 YYNGEE. V shed 4 bases, J shed 6 bases, and the junction held 8 bases outside the gene matches. This CDR3 region has 15 residues.

The chain joins TRBV11-2 to TRBJ1-1; D call uncertain. Per the germline V gene, CDR1 is SGHAT and CDR2 is FQNNGV. There are 14 residues in the CDR3. Deletions cut 1 base from V and 1 base from J, with 7 bases between. The CDR3 loop is CASSLVIRNTEAFF. The CDR3 bases are TGTGCCAGCAGCTTAGTAATCCGGAACACTGAAGCTTTCTTT.

The genes are TRBV6-5 and TRBJ2-7; TRBD1 might be the D (6 bases). The CDR3 extends over 15 amino acids. The ends were cut back, 1 base at V and 0 bases at J, with 10 bases in the middle. Germline V gives CDR1 MNHEY, CDR2 SVGAGI. The CDR3 reads CASSYLDRFSYEQYF. CDR3 DNA sequence: TGTGCCAGCAGTTACTTGGACAGATTCTCCTACGAGCAGTACTTC.

The DNA of the CDR3 is TGTGCCAGCAGTGACACTACAGATACGCAGTATTTT. Protein: CASSDTTDTQYF. This chain uses TRBV2 with TRBJ2-3; D not resolved. V was clipped by 3 bases and J by 3 bases, with 4 bases between them. CDR1 is SNHLY and CDR2 is FYNNEI in the germline V gene. The CDR3 runs 12 residues. Based on the CDR3 plus reference TRBV2 and TRBJ2-3, the full variable domain is EPEVTQTPSHQVTQMGQEVILRCVPISNHLYFYWYRQILGQKVEFLVSFYNNEISEKSEIFDDQFSVERPDGSNFTLKIRSTKLEDSAMYFCASSDTTDTQYFGPGTRLTVL.

The chain has TRBV27 and TRBJ1-6, with TRBD1 matching over 8 bases. The V and J ends lost 5 bases and 9 bases, in that order; junction bases with no gene match: 6. From germline, CDR1 is MNHEY and CDR2 SMNVEV (reference sequence). This CDR3 has 14 amino acids. The CDR3 reads CASSPGTGSSPLHF. The DNA of the CDR3 is TGTGCCAGCAGTCCGGGGACAGGTAGTTCACCCCTCCACTTT.

The chain is built from TRBV15 and TRBJ2-7; D call uncertain. V was trimmed by 0 bases and J by 3 bases, leaving 6 bases between them. Germline assignment: CDR1 LNHNV and CDR2 YYDKDF (reference sequence). CDR3 length equals 13 residues. The CDR3 sequence: CATSRELNYEQYF. CDR3 sequence (DNA): TGTGCCACCAGCAGAGAGCTAAACTACGAGCAGTACTTC.

This rearrangement joins TRBV28 to TRBJ2-6, with TRBD2 identical over 7 bases. The CDR3 is made up of 21 amino acids. V shed 5 bases and J 0 bases; nucleotides not matched to a gene: 19. The germline V gene encodes CDR1 MDHEN and CDR2 SYDVKM. The CDR3 DNA reads TGTGCCAGCAGTCCTGGGTTTTGGCGCGGGGGTGAGGGCTCTGGGGCCAACGTCCTGACTTTC. It encodes CASSPGFWRGGEGSGANVLTF.

The genes are TRBV6-1 and TRBJ1-5; tentative D call: TRBD1 (5 bases). V lost 2 bases to trimming and J lost 4 bases, with 18 bases between them. Germline V gene sequence: CDR1 MNHNS, CDR2 SASEGT. This CDR3 region has 17 residues. The CDR3 DNA is TGTGCCAGCAGTGAATTCCCCGGCAGGGCTACTAATCAGCCCCAGCATTTT. Translating it yields CASSEFPGRATNQPQHF.

Worth noting for this clone: Within the sample, other DNA sequences also encode this same CDR3. This chain uses TRBV30 with TRBJ2-1; TRBD2 matches at 11 bases. The CDR3 sequence is 15 residues long. CDR1 is GTSNPN, CDR2 SVGIG, per germline (reference sequence). J lost 7 bases, V lost 2 bases, and 7 bases had no gene match. CDR3 protein: CAWSLGLAGGNEQFF. In nucleotides, the CDR3 is TGTGCCTGGAGTCTAGGGCTAGCGGGGGGAAATGAGCAGTTCTTC.

The rearrangement uses TRBV2 and TRBJ1-2; 7 nucleotides agree with TRBD1. There are 13 residues in the CDR3. Germline CDR1 reads SNHLY; CDR2 reads FYNNEI. The junction had 8 bases not matched to a gene; V was cut back by 5 bases and J by 8 bases. The CDR3 nucleotides read TGTGCCAGCAGTTCGACAGGGAACGAAGGCTACACCTTC. This sequence encodes CASSSTGNEGYTF. The full variable domain, in which reference TRBV2 and TRBJ1-2 provide the parts outside the CDR3, is EPEVTQTPSHQVTQMGQEVILRCVPISNHLYFYWYRQILGQKVEFLVSFYNNEISEKSEIFDDQFSVERPDGSNFTLKIRSTKLEDSAMYFCASSSTGNEGYTFGSGTRLTVV.

The CDR3 is CASSLASTSGGLDTQYF. Written as DNA, the CDR3 is TGTGCCAGCAGCTTGGCCTCGACTAGCGGGGGGTTAGATACGCAGTATTTT. The gene calls are TRBV7-9 and TRBJ2-3; 13 nucleotides align to TRBD2. V shed 3 bases, J shed 5 bases, and the junction held 8 bases outside the gene matches. Looked up from germline, CDR1 is SEHNR and CDR2 is FQNEAQ (reference sequence). The CDR3 consists of 17 residues.